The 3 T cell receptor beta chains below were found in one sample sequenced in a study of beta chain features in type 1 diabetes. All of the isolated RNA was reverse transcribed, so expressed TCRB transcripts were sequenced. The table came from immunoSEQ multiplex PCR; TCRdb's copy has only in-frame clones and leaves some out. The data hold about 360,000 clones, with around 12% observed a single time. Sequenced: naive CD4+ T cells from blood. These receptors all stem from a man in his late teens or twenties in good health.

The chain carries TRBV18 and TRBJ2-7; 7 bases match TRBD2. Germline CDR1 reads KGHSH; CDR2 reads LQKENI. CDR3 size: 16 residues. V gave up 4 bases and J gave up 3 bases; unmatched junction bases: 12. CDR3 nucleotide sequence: TGTGCCAGCTCACTTTGGAGGACTAGACAGAACTACGAGCAGTACTTC. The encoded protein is CASSLWRTRQNYEQYF.

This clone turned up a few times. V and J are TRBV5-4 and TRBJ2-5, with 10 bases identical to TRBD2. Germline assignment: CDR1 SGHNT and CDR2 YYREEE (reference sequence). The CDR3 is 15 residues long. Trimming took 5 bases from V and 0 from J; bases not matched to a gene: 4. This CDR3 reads CASSASGGYQETQYF. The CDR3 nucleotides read TGTGCCAGCAGTGCTAGCGGGGGATACCAAGAGACCCAGTACTTC.

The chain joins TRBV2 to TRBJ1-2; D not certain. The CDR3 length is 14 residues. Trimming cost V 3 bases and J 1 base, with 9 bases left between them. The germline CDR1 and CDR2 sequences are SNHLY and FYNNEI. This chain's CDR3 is CASSDSRGNYGYTF. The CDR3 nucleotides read TGTGCCAGCAGTGATTCGCGCGGTAACTATGGCTACACCTTC. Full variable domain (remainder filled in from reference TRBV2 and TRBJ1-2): EPEVTQTPSHQVTQMGQEVILRCVPISNHLYFYWYRQILGQKVEFLVSFYNNEISEKSEIFDDQFSVERPDGSNFTLKIRSTKLEDSAMYFCASSDSRGNYGYTFGSGTRLTVV.